This TCR beta chain was found in a study of control samples from healthy donors and cancer patients. The protocol was immunoSEQ multiplex PCR, while the TCRdb copy is restricted to in-frame clones and leaves out a portion. Of tens of thousands of clones in the sample, approximately 88% were seen once. CDR1 and CDR2 (germline): SNHLY, FYNNEI. CDR3 length: 13 amino acids. Losses at the gene ends were 6 bases for V and 3 bases for J; bases not matched to a gene: 2. This TCR came from a man between 65 and 85 years old with lung cancer. This chain joins TRBV2 and TRBJ1-1; 9 bases line up with TRBD1. The specimen sequenced was PBMCs. The chain's CDR3 is CASRGQGYTEAFF. As DNA, the CDR3 is TGTGCCAGCAGAGGACAGGGGTACACTGAAGCTTTCTTT.